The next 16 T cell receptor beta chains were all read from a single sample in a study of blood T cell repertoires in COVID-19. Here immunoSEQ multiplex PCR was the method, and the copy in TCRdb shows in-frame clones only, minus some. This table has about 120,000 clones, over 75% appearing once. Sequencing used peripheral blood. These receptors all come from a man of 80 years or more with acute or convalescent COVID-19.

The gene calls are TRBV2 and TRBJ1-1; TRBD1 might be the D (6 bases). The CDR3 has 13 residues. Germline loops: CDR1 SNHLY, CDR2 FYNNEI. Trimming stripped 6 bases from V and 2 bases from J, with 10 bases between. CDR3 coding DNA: TGTGCCAGCAGAGTGGACAGCAACACTGAAGCTTTCTTT. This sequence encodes CASRVDSNTEAFF.

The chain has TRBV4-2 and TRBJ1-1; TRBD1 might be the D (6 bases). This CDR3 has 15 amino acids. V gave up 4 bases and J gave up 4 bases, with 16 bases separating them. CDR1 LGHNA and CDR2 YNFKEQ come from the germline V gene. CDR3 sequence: CASSLDPGAITEAFF. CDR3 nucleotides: TGTGCCAGCAGCCTAGATCCAGGGGCGATCACTGAAGCTTTCTTT.

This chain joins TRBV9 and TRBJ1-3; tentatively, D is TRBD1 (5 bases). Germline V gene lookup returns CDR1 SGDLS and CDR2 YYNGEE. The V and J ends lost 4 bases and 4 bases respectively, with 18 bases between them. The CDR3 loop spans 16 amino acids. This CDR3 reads CASSPWQGFIGNTIYF. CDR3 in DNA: TGTGCCAGCAGCCCATGGCAGGGTTTTATCGGAAACACCATATATTTT.

CDR3 region: CAISEYRDEQFF. CDR3 DNA sequence: TGTGCCATCAGTGAGTACCGGGATGAGCAGTTCTTC. V usage is TRBV10-3 and J usage is TRBJ2-1; D unclear. Per germline, CDR1 ENHRY and CDR2 SYGVKD. With 1 base removed from V and 8 bases from J, the gap between germline ends came to 6 bases. This CDR3 region has 12 residues.

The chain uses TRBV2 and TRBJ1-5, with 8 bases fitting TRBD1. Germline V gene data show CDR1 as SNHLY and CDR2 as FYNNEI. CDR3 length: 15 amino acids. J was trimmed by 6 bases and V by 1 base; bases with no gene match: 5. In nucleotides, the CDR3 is TGTGCCAGCAGTGAAGGGACAGGGATGTCTCAGCCCCAGCATTTT. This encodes CASSEGTGMSQPQHF.

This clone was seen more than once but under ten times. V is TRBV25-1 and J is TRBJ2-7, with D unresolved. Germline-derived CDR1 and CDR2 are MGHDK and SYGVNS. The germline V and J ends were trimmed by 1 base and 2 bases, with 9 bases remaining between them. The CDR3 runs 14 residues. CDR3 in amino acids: CASSESEVPYEQYF. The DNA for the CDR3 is TGTGCCAGCAGTGAATCAGAGGTACCCTACGAGCAGTACTTC.

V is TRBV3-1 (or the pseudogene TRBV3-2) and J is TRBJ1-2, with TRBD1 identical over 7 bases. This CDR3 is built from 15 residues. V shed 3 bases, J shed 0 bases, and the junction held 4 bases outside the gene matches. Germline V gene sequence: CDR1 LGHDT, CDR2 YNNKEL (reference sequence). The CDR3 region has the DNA TGTGCCAGCAGCCACGCTGGACAGGCTAACTATGGCTACACCTTC. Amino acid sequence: CASSHAGQANYGYTF.

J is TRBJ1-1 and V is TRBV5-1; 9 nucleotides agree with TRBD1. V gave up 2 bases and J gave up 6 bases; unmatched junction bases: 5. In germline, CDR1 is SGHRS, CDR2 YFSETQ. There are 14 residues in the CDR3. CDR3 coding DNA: TGCGCCAGCAGCTTCACAGGGGGCGGCTCTGAAGCTTTCTTT. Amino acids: CASSFTGGGSEAFF.

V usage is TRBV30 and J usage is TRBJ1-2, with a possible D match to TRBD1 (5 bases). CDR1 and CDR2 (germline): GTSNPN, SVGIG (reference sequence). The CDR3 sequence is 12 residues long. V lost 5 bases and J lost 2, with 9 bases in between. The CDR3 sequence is CAWDQGNYGYTF. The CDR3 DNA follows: TGTGCCTGGGATCAGGGAAACTATGGCTACACCTTC.

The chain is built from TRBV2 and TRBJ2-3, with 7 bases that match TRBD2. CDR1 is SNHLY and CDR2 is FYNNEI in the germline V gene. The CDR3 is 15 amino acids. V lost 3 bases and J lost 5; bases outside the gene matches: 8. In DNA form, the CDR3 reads TGTGCCAGCAGTGAGAGTTCAGCGGGAAGAGATACGCAGTATTTT. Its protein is CASSESSAGRDTQYF.

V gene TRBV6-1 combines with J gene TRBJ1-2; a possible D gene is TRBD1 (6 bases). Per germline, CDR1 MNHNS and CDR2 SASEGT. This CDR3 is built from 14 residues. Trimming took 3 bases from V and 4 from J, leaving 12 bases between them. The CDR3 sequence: CASSDTGRGYGYTF. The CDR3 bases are TGTGCCAGCAGTGATACAGGGAGAGGCTATGGCTACACCTTC.

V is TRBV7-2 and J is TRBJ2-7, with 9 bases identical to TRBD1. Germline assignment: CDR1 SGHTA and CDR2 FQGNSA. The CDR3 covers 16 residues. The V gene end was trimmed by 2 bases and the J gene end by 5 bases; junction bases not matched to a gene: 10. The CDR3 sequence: CASSLRTGALRDEQYF. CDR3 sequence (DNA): TGTGCCAGCAGCTTACGGACAGGGGCTTTACGGGACGAGCAGTACTTC. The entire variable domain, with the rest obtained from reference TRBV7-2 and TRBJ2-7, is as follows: GAGVSQSPSNKVTEKGKDVELRCDPISGHTALYWYRQSLGQGLEFLIYFQGNSAPDKSGLPSDRFSAERTGGSVSTLTIQRTQQEDSAVYLCASSLRTGALRDEQYFGPGTRLTVT.

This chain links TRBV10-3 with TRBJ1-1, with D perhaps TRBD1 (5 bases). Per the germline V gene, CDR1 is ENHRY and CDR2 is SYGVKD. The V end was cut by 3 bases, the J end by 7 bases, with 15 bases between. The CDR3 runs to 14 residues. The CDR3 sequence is CAISDRGVYGEAFF. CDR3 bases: TGTGCCATCAGTGATCGGGGGGTCTACGGTGAAGCTTTCTTT.

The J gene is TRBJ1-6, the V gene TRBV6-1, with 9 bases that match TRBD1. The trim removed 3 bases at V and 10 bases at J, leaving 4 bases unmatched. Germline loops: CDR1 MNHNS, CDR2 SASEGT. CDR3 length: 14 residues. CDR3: CASSEGQGRSPLHF. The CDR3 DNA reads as TGTGCCAGCAGTGAGGGACAGGGACGGTCACCCCTCCACTTT.

CDR3 in DNA: TGTGCCAGCAGCTTAGAGCCGGGACAGTACAATGAGCAGTTCTTC. Protein: CASSLEPGQYNEQFF. The genes are TRBV11-3 and TRBJ2-1; 7 nucleotides match TRBD1. CDR1 and CDR2 from the germline V gene are SGHNT and YENEEA. J gave up 4 bases and V 0 bases, and 3 bases lay outside the gene matches. The CDR3 runs 15 residues.

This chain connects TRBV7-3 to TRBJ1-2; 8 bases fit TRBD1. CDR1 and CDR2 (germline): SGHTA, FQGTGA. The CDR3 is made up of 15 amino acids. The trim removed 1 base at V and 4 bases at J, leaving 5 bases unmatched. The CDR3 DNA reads TGTGCCAGCAGCTTAATGCCAGGGGGCAGCTATGGCTACACCTTC. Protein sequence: CASSLMPGGSYGYTF.